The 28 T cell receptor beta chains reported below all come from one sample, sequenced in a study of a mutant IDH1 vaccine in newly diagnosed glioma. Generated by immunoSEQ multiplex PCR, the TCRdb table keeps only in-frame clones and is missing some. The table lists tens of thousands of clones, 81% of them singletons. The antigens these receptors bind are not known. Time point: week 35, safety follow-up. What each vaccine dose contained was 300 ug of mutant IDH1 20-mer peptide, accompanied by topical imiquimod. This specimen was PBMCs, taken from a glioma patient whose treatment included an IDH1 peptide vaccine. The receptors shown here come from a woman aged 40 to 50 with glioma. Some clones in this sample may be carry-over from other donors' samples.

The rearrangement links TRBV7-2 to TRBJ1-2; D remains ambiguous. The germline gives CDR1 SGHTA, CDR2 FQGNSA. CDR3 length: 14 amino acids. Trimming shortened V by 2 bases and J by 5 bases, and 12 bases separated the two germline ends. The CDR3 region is CASSLIPAAYGYTF. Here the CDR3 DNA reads TGTGCCAGCAGCTTAATCCCAGCGGCGTATGGCTACACCTTC.

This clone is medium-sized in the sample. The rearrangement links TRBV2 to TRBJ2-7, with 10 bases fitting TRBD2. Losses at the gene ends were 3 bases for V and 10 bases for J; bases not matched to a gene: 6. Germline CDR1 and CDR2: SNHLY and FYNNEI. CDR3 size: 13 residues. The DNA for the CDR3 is TGTGCCAGCAGTGAGTCGGTAGCGGGAGGTCAGTACTTC. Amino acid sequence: CASSESVAGGQYF.

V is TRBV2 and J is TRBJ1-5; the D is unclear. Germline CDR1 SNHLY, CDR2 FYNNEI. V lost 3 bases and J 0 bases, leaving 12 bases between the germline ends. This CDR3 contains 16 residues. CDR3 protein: CASSDGSEYSNQPQHF. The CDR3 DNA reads TGTGCCAGCAGTGACGGGTCGGAGTATAGCAATCAGCCCCAGCATTTT.

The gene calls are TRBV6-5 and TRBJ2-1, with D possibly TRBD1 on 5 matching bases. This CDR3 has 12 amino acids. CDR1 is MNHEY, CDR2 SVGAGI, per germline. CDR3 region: CARWGSCNEQFF. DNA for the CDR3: TGTGCTAGGTGGGGCTCTTGCAATGAGCAGTTCTTC.

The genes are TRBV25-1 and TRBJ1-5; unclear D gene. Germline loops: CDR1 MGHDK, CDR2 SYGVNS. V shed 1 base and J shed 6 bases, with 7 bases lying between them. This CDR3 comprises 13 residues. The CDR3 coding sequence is TGTGCCAGCAGTGAATTTGAGAGTCAGCCCCAGCATTTT. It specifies CASSEFESQPQHF.

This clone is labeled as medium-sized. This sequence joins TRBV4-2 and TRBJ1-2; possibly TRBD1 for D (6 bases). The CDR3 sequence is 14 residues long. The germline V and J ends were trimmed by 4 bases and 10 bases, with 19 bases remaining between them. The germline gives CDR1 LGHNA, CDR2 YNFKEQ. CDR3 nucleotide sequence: TGTGCCAGCAGCCCCAGCGGGGGCAGGGATGACTACACCTTC. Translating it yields CASSPSGGRDDYTF.

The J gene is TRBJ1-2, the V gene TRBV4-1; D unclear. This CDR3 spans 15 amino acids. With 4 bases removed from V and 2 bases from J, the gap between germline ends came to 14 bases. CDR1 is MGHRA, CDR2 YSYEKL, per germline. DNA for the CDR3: TGCGCCAGCAGCCCCGAGGTATCGGGGAACTATGGCTACACCTTC. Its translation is CASSPEVSGNYGYTF.

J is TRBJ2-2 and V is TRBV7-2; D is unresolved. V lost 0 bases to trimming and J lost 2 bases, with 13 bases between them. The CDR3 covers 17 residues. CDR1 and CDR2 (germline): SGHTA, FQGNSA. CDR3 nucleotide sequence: TGTGCCAGCAGCTTAGCGTTGTTCCGCCCAAACACCGGGGAGCTGTTTTTT. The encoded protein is CASSLALFRPNTGELFF.

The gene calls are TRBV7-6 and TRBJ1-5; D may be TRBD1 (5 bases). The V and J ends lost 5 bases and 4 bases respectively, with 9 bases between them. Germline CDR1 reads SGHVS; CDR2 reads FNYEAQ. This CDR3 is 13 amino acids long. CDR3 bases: TGTGCCAGCAGCGGGGGTCTGAATCAGCCCCAGCATTTT. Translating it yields CASSGGLNQPQHF.

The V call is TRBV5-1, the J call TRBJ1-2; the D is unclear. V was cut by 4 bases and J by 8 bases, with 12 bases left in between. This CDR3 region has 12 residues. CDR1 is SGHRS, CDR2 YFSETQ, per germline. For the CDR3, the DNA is TGCGCCAGCAGCCCCGGCAGGCAGGGCTACACCTTC. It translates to CASSPGRQGYTF. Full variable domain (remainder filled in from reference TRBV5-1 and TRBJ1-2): KAGVTQTPRYLIKTRGQQVTLSCSPISGHRSVSWYQQTPGQGLQFLFEYFSETQRNKGNFPGRFSGRQFSNSRSEMNVSTLELGDSALYLCASSPGRQGYTFGSGTRLTVV.

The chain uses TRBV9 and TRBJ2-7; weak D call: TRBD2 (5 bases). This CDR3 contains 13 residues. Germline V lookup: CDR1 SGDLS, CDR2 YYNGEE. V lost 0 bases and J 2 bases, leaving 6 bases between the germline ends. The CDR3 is CASSVGGTYEQYF. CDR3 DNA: TGTGCCAGCAGCGTAGGAGGGACCTACGAGCAGTACTTC. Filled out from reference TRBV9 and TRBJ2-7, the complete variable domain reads DSGVTQTPKHLITATGQRVTLRCSPRSGDLSVYWYQQSLDQGLQFLIQYYNGEERAKGNILERFSAQQFPDLHSELNLSSLELGDSALYFCASSVGGTYEQYFGPGTRLTVT.

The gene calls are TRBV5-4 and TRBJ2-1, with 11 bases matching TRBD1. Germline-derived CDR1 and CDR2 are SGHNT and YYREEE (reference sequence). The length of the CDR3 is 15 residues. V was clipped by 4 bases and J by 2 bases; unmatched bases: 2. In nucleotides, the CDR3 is TGTGCCAGCAGCCTGGACAGGGGGCCCTACAATGAGCAGTTCTTC. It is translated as CASSLDRGPYNEQFF.

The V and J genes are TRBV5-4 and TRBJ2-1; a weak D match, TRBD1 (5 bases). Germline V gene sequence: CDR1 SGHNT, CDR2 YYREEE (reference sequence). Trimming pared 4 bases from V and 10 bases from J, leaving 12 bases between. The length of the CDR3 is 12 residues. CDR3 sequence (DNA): TGTGCCAGCAGCCTTGACAGTCAAGAGCAGTTCTTC. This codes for CASSLDSQEQFF. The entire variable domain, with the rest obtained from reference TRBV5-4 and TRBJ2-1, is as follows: ETGVTQSPTHLIKTRGQQVTLRCSSQSGHNTVSWYQQALGQGPQFIFQYYREEENGRGNFPPRFSGLQFPNYSSELNVNALELDDSALYLCASSLDSQEQFFGPGTRLTVL.

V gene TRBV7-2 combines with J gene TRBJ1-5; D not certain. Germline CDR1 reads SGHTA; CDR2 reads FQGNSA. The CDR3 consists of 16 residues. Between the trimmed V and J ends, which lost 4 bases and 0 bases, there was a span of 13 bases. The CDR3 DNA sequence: TGTGCCAGCAGCTCGGAATTTTTAGGTAGCAATCAGCCCCAGCATTTT. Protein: CASSSEFLGSNQPQHF.

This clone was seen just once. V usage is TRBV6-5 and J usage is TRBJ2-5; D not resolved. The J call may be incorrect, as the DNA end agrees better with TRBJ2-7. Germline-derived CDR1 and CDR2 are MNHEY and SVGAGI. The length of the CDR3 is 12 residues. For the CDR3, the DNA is TGTGCCAGCACTGGATCTGGGTTCGAGCAGTACTTC. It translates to CASTGSGFEQYF.

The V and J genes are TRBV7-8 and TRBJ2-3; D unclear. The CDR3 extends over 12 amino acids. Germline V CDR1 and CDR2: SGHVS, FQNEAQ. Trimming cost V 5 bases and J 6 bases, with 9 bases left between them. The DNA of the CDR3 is TGTGCCAGCAGCCTAACTGGGGATACGCAGTATTTT. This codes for CASSLTGDTQYF.

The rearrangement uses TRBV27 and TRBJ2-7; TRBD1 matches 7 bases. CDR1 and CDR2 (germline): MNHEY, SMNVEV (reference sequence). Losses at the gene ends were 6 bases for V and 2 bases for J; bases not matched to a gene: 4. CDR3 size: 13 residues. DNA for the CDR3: TGTGCCAGCAGCCCGGGACAGACCTACGAGCAGTACTTC. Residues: CASSPGQTYEQYF.

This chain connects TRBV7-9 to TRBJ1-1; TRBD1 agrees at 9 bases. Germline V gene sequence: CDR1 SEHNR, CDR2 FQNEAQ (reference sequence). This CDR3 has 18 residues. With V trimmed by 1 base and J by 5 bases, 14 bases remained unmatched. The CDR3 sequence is CASSLETGGVVSRTEAFF. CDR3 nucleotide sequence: TGTGCCAGCAGCTTAGAAACAGGGGGCGTCGTCTCTCGGACTGAAGCTTTCTTT.

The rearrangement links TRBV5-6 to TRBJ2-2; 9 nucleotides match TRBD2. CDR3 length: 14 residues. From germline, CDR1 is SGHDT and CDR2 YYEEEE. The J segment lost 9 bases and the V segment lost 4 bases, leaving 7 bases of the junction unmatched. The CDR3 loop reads CASSPRGGVRELFF. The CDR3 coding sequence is TGTGCCAGCAGCCCGCGGGGGGGAGTCCGGGAGCTGTTTTTT.

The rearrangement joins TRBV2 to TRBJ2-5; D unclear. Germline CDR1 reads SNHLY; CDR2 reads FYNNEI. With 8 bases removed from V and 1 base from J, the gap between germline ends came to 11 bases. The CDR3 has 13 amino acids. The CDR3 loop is CASHPQLQETQYF. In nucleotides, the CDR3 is TGTGCCAGCCACCCACAGCTCCAAGAGACCCAGTACTTC.

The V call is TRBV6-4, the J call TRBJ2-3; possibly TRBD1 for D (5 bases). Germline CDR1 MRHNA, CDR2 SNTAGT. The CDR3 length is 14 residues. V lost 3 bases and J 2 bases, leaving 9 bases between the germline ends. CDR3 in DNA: TGTGCCAGCAGTGAGGGTGGGGCCACAGATACGCAGTATTTT. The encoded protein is CASSEGGATDTQYF.

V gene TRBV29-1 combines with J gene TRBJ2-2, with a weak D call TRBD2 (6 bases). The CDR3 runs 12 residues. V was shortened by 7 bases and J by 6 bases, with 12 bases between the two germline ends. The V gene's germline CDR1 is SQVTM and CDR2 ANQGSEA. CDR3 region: CSDGSESGELFF. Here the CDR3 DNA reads TGCAGCGACGGGAGCGAATCCGGGGAGCTGTTTTTT.

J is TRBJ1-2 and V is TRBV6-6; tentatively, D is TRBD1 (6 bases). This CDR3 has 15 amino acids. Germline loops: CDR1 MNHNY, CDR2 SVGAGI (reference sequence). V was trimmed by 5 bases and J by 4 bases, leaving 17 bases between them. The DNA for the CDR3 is TGTGCCAGCAGTCCCGGCGGGGCAGGGGCCTATGGCTACACCTTC. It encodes CASSPGGAGAYGYTF.

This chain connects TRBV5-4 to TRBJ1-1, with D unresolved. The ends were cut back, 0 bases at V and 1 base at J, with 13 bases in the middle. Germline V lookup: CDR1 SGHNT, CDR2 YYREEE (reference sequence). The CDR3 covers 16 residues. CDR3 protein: CASSLVLTARNTEAFF. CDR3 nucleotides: TGTGCCAGCAGCTTGGTTTTGACGGCGAGGAACACTGAAGCTTTCTTT.

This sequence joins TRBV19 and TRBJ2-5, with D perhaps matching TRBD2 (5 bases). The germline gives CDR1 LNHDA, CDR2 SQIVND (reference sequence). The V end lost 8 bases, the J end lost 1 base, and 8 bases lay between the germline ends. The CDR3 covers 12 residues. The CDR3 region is CASGGFQETQYF. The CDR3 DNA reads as TGTGCCAGTGGAGGCTTCCAAGAGACCCAGTACTTC.

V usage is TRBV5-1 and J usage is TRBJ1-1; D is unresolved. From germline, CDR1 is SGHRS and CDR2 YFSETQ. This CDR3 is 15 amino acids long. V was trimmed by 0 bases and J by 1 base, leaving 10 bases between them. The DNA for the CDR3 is TGCGCCAGCAGCTTGGATGGCAGCAAGAACACTGAAGCTTTCTTT. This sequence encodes CASSLDGSKNTEAFF.

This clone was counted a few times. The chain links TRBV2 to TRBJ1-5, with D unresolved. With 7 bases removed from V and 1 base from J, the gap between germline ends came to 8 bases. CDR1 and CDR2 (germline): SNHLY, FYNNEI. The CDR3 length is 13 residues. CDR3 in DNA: TGTGCCAGCATGGGCAGAAGCAATCAGCCCCAGCATTTT. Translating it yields CASMGRSNQPQHF.

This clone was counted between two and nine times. The CDR3 DNA sequence: TGTGCCAGCAGCTTGGAGGGCCCGAGCTCCTACAATGAGCAGTTCTTC. It yields the protein CASSLEGPSSYNEQFF. The chain is built from TRBV5-4 and TRBJ2-1; D ambiguous. CDR1 is SGHNT, CDR2 YYREEE, per germline (reference sequence). The germline V and J ends were trimmed by 0 bases and 0 bases, with 10 bases remaining between them. The CDR3 spans 16 residues.